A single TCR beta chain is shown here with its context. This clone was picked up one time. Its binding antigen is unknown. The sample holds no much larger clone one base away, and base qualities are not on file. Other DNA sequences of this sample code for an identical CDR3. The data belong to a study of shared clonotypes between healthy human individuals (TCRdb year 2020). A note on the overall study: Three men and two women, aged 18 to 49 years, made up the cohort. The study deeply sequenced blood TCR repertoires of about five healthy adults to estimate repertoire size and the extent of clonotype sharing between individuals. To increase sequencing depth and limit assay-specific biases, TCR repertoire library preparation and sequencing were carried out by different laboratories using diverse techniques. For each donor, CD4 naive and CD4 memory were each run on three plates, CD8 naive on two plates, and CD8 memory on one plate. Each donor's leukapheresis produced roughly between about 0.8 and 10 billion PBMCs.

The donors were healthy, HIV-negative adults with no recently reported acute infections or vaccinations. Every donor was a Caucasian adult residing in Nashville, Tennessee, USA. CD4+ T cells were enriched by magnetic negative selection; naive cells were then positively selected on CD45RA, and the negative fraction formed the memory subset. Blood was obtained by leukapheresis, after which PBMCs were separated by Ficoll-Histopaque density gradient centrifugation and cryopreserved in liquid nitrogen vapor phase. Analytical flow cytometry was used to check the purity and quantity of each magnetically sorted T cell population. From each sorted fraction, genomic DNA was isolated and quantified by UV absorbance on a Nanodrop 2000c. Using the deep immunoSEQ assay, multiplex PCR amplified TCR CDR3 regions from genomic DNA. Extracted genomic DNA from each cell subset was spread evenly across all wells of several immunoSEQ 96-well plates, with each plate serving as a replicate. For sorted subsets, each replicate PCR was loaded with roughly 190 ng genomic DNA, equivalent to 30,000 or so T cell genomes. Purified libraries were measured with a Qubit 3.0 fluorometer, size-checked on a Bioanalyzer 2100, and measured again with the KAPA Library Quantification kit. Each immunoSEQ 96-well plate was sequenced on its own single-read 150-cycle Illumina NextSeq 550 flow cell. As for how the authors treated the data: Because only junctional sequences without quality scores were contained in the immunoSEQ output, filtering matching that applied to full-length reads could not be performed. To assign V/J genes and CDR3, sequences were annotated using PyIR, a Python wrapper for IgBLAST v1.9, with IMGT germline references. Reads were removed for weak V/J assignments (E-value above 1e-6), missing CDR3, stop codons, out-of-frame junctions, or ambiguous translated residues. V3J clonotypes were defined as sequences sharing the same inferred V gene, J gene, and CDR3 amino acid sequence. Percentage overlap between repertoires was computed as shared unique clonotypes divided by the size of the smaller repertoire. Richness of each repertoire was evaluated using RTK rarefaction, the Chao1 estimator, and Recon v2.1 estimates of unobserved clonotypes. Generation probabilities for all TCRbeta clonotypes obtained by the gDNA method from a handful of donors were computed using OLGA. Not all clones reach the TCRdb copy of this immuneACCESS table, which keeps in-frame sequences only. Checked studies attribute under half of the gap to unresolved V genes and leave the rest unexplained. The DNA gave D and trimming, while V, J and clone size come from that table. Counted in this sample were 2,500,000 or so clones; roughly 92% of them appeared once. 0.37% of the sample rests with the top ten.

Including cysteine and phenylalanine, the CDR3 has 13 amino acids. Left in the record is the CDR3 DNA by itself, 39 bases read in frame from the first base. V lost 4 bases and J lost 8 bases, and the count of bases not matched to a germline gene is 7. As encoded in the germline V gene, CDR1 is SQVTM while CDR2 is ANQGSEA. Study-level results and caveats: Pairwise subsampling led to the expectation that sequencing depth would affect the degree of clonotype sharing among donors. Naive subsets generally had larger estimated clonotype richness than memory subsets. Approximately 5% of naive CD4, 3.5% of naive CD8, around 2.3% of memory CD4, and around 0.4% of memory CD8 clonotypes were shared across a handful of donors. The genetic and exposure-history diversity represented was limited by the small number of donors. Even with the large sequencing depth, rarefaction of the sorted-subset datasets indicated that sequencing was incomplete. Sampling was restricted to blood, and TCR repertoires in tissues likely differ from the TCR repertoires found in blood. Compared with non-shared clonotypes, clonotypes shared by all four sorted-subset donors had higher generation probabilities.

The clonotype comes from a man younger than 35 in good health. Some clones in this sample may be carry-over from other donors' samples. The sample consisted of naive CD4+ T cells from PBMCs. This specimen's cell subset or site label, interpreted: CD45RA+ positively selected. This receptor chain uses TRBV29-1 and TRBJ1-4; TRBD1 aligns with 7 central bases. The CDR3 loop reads CSVAYRGGEKLFF. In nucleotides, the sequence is TGCAGCGTTGCTTACAGGGGAGGGGAAAAACTGTTTTTT.